The 20 T cell receptor beta chains below all came from one sample that was sequenced in a study of early stage breast cancer tumors. Generated by immunoSEQ multiplex PCR, the TCRdb table keeps only in-frame clones and is missing some. The sample gives tens of thousands of clones, 65% to 90% of which show up once; about 1.5% is in the top ten. Sequencing was carried out using blood. These receptors originate from a person aged 45-60 years with breast cancer.

This clone was recorded a few times. This chain links TRBV18 with TRBJ2-7, with TRBD2 as a possible D gene (6 bases). The germline V gene encodes CDR1 KGHSH and CDR2 LQKENI. This CDR3 contains 14 residues. Trimming pared 4 bases from V and 1 base from J, leaving 11 bases between. The DNA for the CDR3 is TGTGCCAGCTCACTTGGGACTGATTCCTACGAGCAGTACTTC. This codes for CASSLGTDSYEQYF.

The chain combines TRBV2 with TRBJ2-3; D gene unclear. Germline V lookup: CDR1 SNHLY, CDR2 FYNNEI. Trimming removed 3 bases from V and 6 bases from J, with 13 bases in between. The CDR3 totals 14 residues. CDR3 amino acids: CASSDLLEWDTQYF. The DNA for the CDR3 is TGTGCCAGCAGTGATTTGCTGGAGTGGGATACGCAGTATTTT.

V and J are TRBV27 and TRBJ2-3; D is possibly TRBD2 (5 bases). CDR3 size: 14 residues. V lost 5 bases to trimming and J lost 1 base, with 10 bases between them. CDR1 is MNHEY and CDR2 is SMNVEV in the germline V gene (reference sequence). The CDR3 sequence is CASSDYRGTDTQYF. The CDR3 coding sequence is TGTGCCAGCAGTGACTACCGTGGCACAGATACGCAGTATTTT.

V gene TRBV30 combines with J gene TRBJ2-1; 9 positions agree with TRBD2. The CDR3 spans 18 residues. CDR1 and CDR2 (germline): GTSNPN, SVGIG (reference sequence). Trimming took 4 bases from V and 1 from J; bases not matched to a gene: 14. The CDR3 loop reads CAWINKAGGTGSYNEQFF. The CDR3 DNA reads as TGTGCCTGGATAAATAAGGCGGGGGGGACGGGGTCCTACAATGAGCAGTTCTTC.

This chain links TRBV7-2 with TRBJ1-2; 7 bases map to TRBD1. The ends lost 1 base at V and 5 bases at J; junction bases unmatched: 7. This CDR3 contains 15 residues. The germline CDR1 and CDR2 sequences are SGHTA and FQGNSA. In nucleotides, the CDR3 is TGTGCCAGCAGCTTAGTAAGGGACAGCTTTTATGGCTACACCTTC. Translating it yields CASSLVRDSFYGYTF.

The chain recombines TRBV5-1 with TRBJ2-3; 9 bases fit TRBD1. Germline V lookup: CDR1 SGHRS, CDR2 YFSETQ. V was clipped by 0 bases and J by 4 bases; unmatched bases: 3. The CDR3 totals 15 residues. The CDR3 is CASSLGTGVADTQYF. The CDR3 DNA reads TGCGCCAGCAGCTTGGGGACAGGGGTGGCAGATACGCAGTATTTT.

This rearrangement joins TRBV19 to TRBJ1-1; D remains ambiguous. Deletions cut 6 bases from V and 1 base from J, with 12 bases between. The CDR3 extends over 14 amino acids. Germline V lookup: CDR1 LNHDA, CDR2 SQIVND (reference sequence). The CDR3 DNA follows: TGTGCCAGTAGCAAACGCCAGACGAACACTGAAGCTTTCTTT. It yields the protein CASSKRQTNTEAFF.

J is TRBJ2-4 and V is TRBV7-3, with D possibly matching TRBD1 (5 bases). The germline V and J ends were trimmed by 8 bases and 1 base, with 15 bases remaining between them. From germline, CDR1 is SGHTA and CDR2 FQGTGA. The length of the CDR3 is 15 residues. The CDR3 coding sequence is TGTGCCAGCCCCCCACAACAGGATGCCAAAAACATTCAGTACTTC. Amino acids: CASPPQQDAKNIQYF.

This rearrangement joins TRBV4-3 to TRBJ2-1; 8 positions agree with TRBD2. Germline loops: CDR1 LGHNA, CDR2 YSLEER. The length of the CDR3 is 15 residues. The V gene end was trimmed by 1 base and the J gene end by 2 bases; junction bases not matched to a gene: 1. CDR3 bases: TGCGCCAGCAGCCAAGCGGGGGGGGCCTACAATGAGCAGTTCTTC. Protein: CASSQAGGAYNEQFF.

The chain links TRBV5-1 to TRBJ2-1, with 11 nucleotides matching TRBD1. V gave up 5 bases and J gave up 12 bases; unmatched junction bases: 10. This CDR3 region has 14 residues. The V gene's germline CDR1 is SGHRS and CDR2 YFSETQ. The CDR3 spells CASSPGTGGGGQFF. CDR3 coding DNA: TGCGCCAGCAGTCCCGGGACAGGGGGGGGCGGGCAGTTCTTC.

The V gene is TRBV7-8, the J gene TRBJ2-6; no clear D gene. From germline, CDR1 is SGHVS and CDR2 FQNEAQ. Trimming pared 6 bases from V and 0 bases from J, leaving 9 bases between. This CDR3 is built from 15 residues. The CDR3 DNA is TGTGCCAGCAGTAACTCGTTCTCTGGGGCCAACGTCCTGACTTTC. Protein product: CASSNSFSGANVLTF.

V is TRBV28 and J is TRBJ1-1, with D possibly matching TRBD1 (5 bases). This CDR3 is built from 16 residues. Germline CDR1 MDHEN, CDR2 SYDVKM. Trimming removed 9 bases at V and 4 bases at J, with 24 bases between. The CDR3 sequence: CASAFLGLSSSTEAFF. The CDR3 nucleotides are TGTGCCAGTGCCTTTTTGGGGCTGAGCAGTTCCACTGAAGCTTTCTTT.

This clone came up once. This rearrangement joins TRBV30 to TRBJ1-1; TRBD1 is a possible D gene (5 bases). CDR1 and CDR2 (germline): GTSNPN, SVGIG (reference sequence). Deletions cut 4 bases from V and 11 bases from J, with 14 bases between. The CDR3 totals 11 residues. The DNA of the CDR3 is TGTGCCTGGATTATCGGGGCCCGGGCTTTCTTT. It encodes CAWIIGARAFF.

This clone was observed once. The rearrangement uses TRBV7-2 and TRBJ2-4; D uncertain. Trimming left V 2 bases short and J 9 bases short, with 17 bases between. The germline gives CDR1 SGHTA, CDR2 FQGNSA. This CDR3 spans 15 amino acids. Written as DNA, the CDR3 is TGTGCCAGCAGCTTACTTGGTTGGGAAGAAAGCATTCAGTACTTC. Protein sequence: CASSLLGWEESIQYF.

The chain joins TRBV5-5 to TRBJ2-1; 14 bases line up with TRBD2. The CDR3 runs 15 residues. Trimming at V came to 4 bases and at J to 6 bases, leaving 3 bases not matched to a gene. Germline CDR1 and CDR2: SGHKS and YYEKEE (reference sequence). The CDR3 sequence: CASSGTSGGLNEQFF. The DNA of the CDR3 is TGTGCCAGCAGCGGGACTAGCGGGGGCCTCAATGAGCAGTTCTTC.

V is TRBV2 and J is TRBJ2-7; D is uncertain. Germline CDR1 and CDR2: SNHLY and FYNNEI. The CDR3 runs to 12 residues. Trimming removed 6 bases at V and 6 bases at J, with 12 bases between. This CDR3 is CASRPVGGEQYF. Here the CDR3 DNA reads TGTGCCAGCAGACCAGTCGGTGGCGAGCAGTACTTC.

The J gene is TRBJ1-1, the V gene TRBV19; perhaps TRBD1 as D (6 bases). This CDR3 is built from 17 residues. CDR1 and CDR2 (germline): LNHDA, SQIVND (reference sequence). The ends were cut back, 6 bases at V and 0 bases at J, with 20 bases in the middle. The CDR3 reads CASSTLNRVFVNTEAFF. CDR3 sequence (DNA): TGTGCCAGTAGCACTCTAAACAGGGTATTTGTGAACACTGAAGCTTTCTTT.

The J gene is TRBJ1-4, the V gene TRBV10-3; TRBD1 might be the D (6 bases). Germline CDR1 is ENHRY and CDR2 is SYGVKD. The germline V and J ends were trimmed by 5 bases and 5 bases, with 9 bases remaining between them. This CDR3 contains 13 residues. CDR3 sequence (DNA): TGTGCCATCAGTCCAGGGGAGAATGAAAAACTGTTTTTT. Translation gives CAISPGENEKLFF.

The chain employs TRBV2 and TRBJ2-2; the D is unclear. This CDR3 is 14 amino acids long. The ends were cut back, 1 base at V and 5 bases at J, with 8 bases in the middle. Germline CDR1 and CDR2: SNHLY and FYNNEI. The CDR3 DNA is TGTGCCAGCAGTGAAGTGGCGGCAACCGGGGAGCTGTTTTTT. Encoded protein: CASSEVAATGELFF.

The chain has TRBV10-3 and TRBJ1-2; a possible D gene is TRBD1 (6 bases). This CDR3 region has 13 residues. The V gene's germline CDR1 is ENHRY and CDR2 SYGVKD. Trimming left V 4 bases short and J 4 bases short, with 10 bases between. For the CDR3, the DNA is TGTGCCATCAGTGGGCGAGGGGGCTATGGCTACACCTTC. Translation: CAISGRGGYGYTF.